This entry lists 13 T cell receptor beta chains sequenced from one sample in a study of PD-L1 blockade in urothelial cancer. Data came from immunoSEQ multiplex PCR; TCRdb stores just in-frame clones and leaves some out. The data show around 56,000 clones, approximately 86% seen once. The sequences come from PBMCs, collected around atezolizumab (anti-PD-L1) treatment. All receptors come from a man aged 50 or older with urothelial cancer.

The chain is built from TRBV7-2 and TRBJ1-1; TRBD1 agrees at 7 bases. The V and J ends lost 1 base and 4 bases, in that order; junction bases with no gene match: 3. Per the germline V gene, CDR1 is SGHTA and CDR2 is FQGNSA. This CDR3 has 14 amino acids. CDR3 residues: CASSLVPGGTEAFF. CDR3 bases: TGTGCCAGCAGCTTAGTCCCAGGGGGCACTGAAGCTTTCTTT.

The CDR3 region has the DNA TGTGCCAGCTTAGCGGGAGACTTGGCGGCCGGGGAGCTGTTTTTT. It specifies CASLAGDLAAGELFF. J is TRBJ2-2 and V is TRBV7-8; 9 nucleotides align to TRBD2. The CDR3 runs to 15 residues. Germline V lookup: CDR1 SGHVS, CDR2 FQNEAQ. V gave up 8 bases and J gave up 6 bases; unmatched junction bases: 10.

The chain combines TRBV7-2 with TRBJ1-5, with TRBD1 as a possible D gene (5 bases). Germline V gene lookup returns CDR1 SGHTA and CDR2 FQGNSA. The CDR3 consists of 16 residues. The ends were cut back, 5 bases at V and 0 bases at J, with 14 bases in the middle. The CDR3 nucleotides read TGTGCCAGCAGCAAAGCCGGCAGGGATAGCAATCAGCCCCAGCATTTT. Translation: CASSKAGRDSNQPQHF.

The chain is built from TRBV5-8 and TRBJ1-1; no reliable D call. V was cut by 7 bases and J by 0 bases, with 7 bases left in between. Germline V gives CDR1 SGHTS, CDR2 YDEGEE. The CDR3 runs 12 residues. CDR3 sequence reads: CASSRLNTEAFF. The DNA of the CDR3 is TGTGCCAGCTCTCGTCTGAACACTGAAGCTTTCTTT.

The V call is TRBV28, the J call TRBJ2-7, with TRBD2 matching over 12 bases. V trimming: 6 bases; J trimming: 9 bases; junction bases outside the gene matches: 12. This CDR3 region has 15 residues. Germline V gives CDR1 MDHEN, CDR2 SYDVKM. The CDR3 sequence is CASSALAGGLIGQYF. CDR3 DNA sequence: TGTGCCAGCAGCGCACTAGCGGGAGGCCTTATCGGGCAGTACTTC.

The rearrangement uses TRBV5-1 and TRBJ1-4; 9 nucleotides line up with TRBD1. The CDR3 is 14 amino acids. CDR1 is SGHRS, CDR2 YFSETQ, per germline. Germline trimming cut 7 bases from V and 7 bases from J; bases unmatched to any gene: 8. CDR3 amino acids: CASRPGTGLEKLFF. The CDR3 coding sequence is TGCGCCAGCCGTCCCGGGACAGGGCTTGAAAAACTGTTTTTT.

This rearrangement joins TRBV6-5 to TRBJ2-5, with 10 bases matching TRBD1. The V and J ends lost 6 bases and 5 bases, in that order; junction bases with no gene match: 6. Per the germline V gene, CDR1 is MNHEY and CDR2 is SVGAGI. The CDR3 runs to 14 residues. The CDR3: CASSSDRGLETQYF. The CDR3 DNA follows: TGTGCCAGCAGCTCCGACAGGGGGCTGGAGACCCAGTACTTC.

This sequence joins TRBV19 and TRBJ2-1; 11 nucleotides agree with TRBD2. This CDR3 is built from 16 residues. V gave up 4 bases and J gave up 4 bases; unmatched junction bases: 6. Per germline, CDR1 LNHDA and CDR2 SQIVND (reference sequence). The CDR3 DNA sequence: TGTGCCAGTAGTACCTCCGGGACTAGCGGATACAATGAGCAGTTCTTC. Translated: CASSTSGTSGYNEQFF.

The chain carries TRBV14 and TRBJ2-1; a possible D gene is TRBD1 (6 bases). The CDR3 extends over 17 amino acids. CDR1 and CDR2 from the germline V gene are SGHDN and FVKESK. Trimming took 3 bases from V and 0 from J, leaving 15 bases between them. In DNA form, the CDR3 reads TGTGCCAGCAGCCATAGGTGGGGGCTTACCTCCTACAATGAGCAGTTCTTC. Its protein is CASSHRWGLTSYNEQFF.

J is TRBJ1-5 and V is TRBV27; D may be TRBD1 (5 bases). V was shortened by 2 bases and J by 7 bases, with 12 bases between the two germline ends. CDR1 and CDR2 (germline): MNHEY, SMNVEV (reference sequence). This CDR3 region has 14 residues. CDR3 coding DNA: TGTGCCAGCAGTTTAAGGCCAGGGCAACAGCCCCAGCATTTT. This translates into CASSLRPGQQPQHF.

J is TRBJ2-1 and V is TRBV7-6; 8 bases are a match to TRBD2. The CDR3 is 17 residues long. The V gene end was trimmed by 4 bases and the J gene end by 0 bases; junction bases not matched to a gene: 8. Per the germline V gene, CDR1 is SGHVS and CDR2 is FNYEAQ. The CDR3 DNA reads as TGTGCCAGCAGCTCGCTGTTAGCGGGAAGCTCCTACAATGAGCAGTTCTTC. Residues: CASSSLLAGSSYNEQFF.

The chain uses TRBV9 and TRBJ2-1; D is uncertain. V lost 4 bases and J 3 bases, leaving 11 bases between the germline ends. The CDR3 runs to 14 residues. CDR1 is SGDLS and CDR2 is YYNGEE in the germline V gene. Here the CDR3 reads CASSLGEYYNEQFF. The CDR3, as DNA: TGTGCCAGCAGCCTCGGAGAATACTACAATGAGCAGTTCTTC.

This CDR3 is CASRNTGSTGELFF. The CDR3 DNA reads as TGTGCCAGTAGGAACACAGGGTCCACCGGGGAGCTGTTTTTT. J is TRBJ2-2 and V is TRBV19, with D possibly being TRBD1 (6 bases). Germline-derived CDR1 and CDR2 are LNHDA and SQIVND (reference sequence). CDR3 size: 14 residues. V gave up 6 bases and J gave up 4 bases, with 12 bases separating them.